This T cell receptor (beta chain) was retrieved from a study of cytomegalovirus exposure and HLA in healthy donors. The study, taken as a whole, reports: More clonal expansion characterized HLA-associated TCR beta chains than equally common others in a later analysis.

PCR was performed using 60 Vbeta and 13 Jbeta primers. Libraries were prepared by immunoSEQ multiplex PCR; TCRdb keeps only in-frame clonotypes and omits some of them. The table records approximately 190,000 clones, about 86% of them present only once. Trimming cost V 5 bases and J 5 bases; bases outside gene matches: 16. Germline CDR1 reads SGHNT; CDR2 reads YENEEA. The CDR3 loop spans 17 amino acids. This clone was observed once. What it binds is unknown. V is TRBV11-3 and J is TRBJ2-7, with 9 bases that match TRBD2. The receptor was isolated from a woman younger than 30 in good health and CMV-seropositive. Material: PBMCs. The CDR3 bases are TGTGCCAGCAGCCCACACAACGTGGCGGGGGGGCCCCACGAGCAGTACGTC. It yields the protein CASSPHNVAGGPHEQYV.